This T cell receptor beta chain was documented in a study of T cell clonality in common variable immunodeficiency. Study outcomes and limitations: Shared TCRbeta clones were fewer between CVID subjects than controls.

Assay: immunoSEQ multiplex PCR; the TCRdb copy retains only in-frame clones and omits some. The specimen has 80,000 or so clones, none found just once. The germline gives CDR1 SGHAT, CDR2 FQDESV (reference sequence). V gave up 5 bases and J gave up 3 bases, with 17 bases separating them. The CDR3 has 15 amino acids. This clone came up a few times. Its cognate antigen is unknown. The CDR3 extends 3 residues past the end of the read, so its final part is completed from the germline J gene. The sequence derives from a person aged 18 to 69 in good health. This chain links TRBV11-1 with TRBJ2-7, with D maybe TRBD1 (6 bases). The sample comprised peripheral blood mononuclear cells. CDR3 region: CASSRPGTPDYEQYF. The CDR3 DNA, read in part, is TGTGCCAGCAGCAGACCCGGGACACCCGACTACGAG.